This TCR beta chain was obtained from a study of shared clonotypes between healthy human individuals (dated by TCRdb to 2018 to 2021). At the level of the whole study: A couple of women and a few men aged 18 to 49 years were included in the cohort. To estimate repertoire size and how much clonotypes are shared between individuals, the study performed deep sequencing of blood TCR repertoires from 4 to 6 healthy adults. To increase sequencing depth and limit assay-specific biases, different laboratories used diverse techniques to prepare libraries and sequence TCR repertoires. Per donor, three plates each were used for CD4 naive and CD4 memory, two for CD8 naive, and one for CD8 memory. Per donor, leukapheresis produced somewhere between about 0.9 and 9 billion PBMCs. Study-wide conclusions, independent of this receptor: Compared with non-shared clonotypes, clonotypes shared by all four sorted-subset donors had higher generation probabilities. Rarefaction of sorted-subset datasets indicated incomplete sequencing despite the large sequencing depth. When a handful of donors were compared, the shared fraction of clonotypes was about 5.2% for naive CD4, about 4% for naive CD8, 2.3% for memory CD4, and around 0.4% for memory CD8. Because the study included a small number of donors, the genetic and exposure-history diversity represented was limited. Based on pairwise subsampling, the degree of clonotype sharing among donors was expected to be affected by sequencing depth. Sampling was limited to blood, and TCR repertoires in tissue likely differ from TCR repertoires in blood. Estimated clonotype richness was generally larger for naive than for memory subsets.

Using the deep immunoSEQ assay, multiplex PCR amplified TCR CDR3 regions from genomic DNA. For each cell subset, the extracted genomic DNA was distributed evenly across all wells of several immunoSEQ 96-well plates, and each plate served as one replicate. Each replicate PCR for sorted subsets received about 180 ng genomic DNA, equal to about 30,000 T cell genomes. Purified libraries were quantified with a Qubit 3.0 fluorometer, sized on a Bioanalyzer 2100, and re-quantified with the KAPA Library Quantification kit. Every immunoSEQ 96-well plate was sequenced on a dedicated single-read 150-cycle Illumina NextSeq 550 flow cell. The study's processing was this. Because the immunoSEQ output held only junctional sequences and lacked quality scores, the filtering could not match the filtering applied to full-length reads. To assign V/J genes and CDR3, sequences were annotated against IMGT germline references using PyIR, a Python wrapper for IgBLAST v1.9. Reads with weak V/J assignments (E-value above 1e-6), missing CDR3, stop codons, out-of-frame junctions, or ambiguous translated residues were removed. A V3J clonotype was defined by an identical inferred V gene, J gene, and CDR3 amino acid sequence. Percentage overlap between repertoires was calculated by dividing the number of shared unique clonotypes by the size of the smaller repertoire. Richness of each repertoire was evaluated using RTK rarefaction, the Chao1 estimator, and Recon v2.1 estimates of unobserved clonotypes. OLGA was used to compute generation probabilities for all TCRbeta clonotypes that the gDNA method yielded from a few donors. Entries here come from immuneACCESS through TCRdb and include only in-frame sequences with V and J called. Some clones fail to appear in such tables; in the studies checked, an unresolved V gene covers under half of the shortfall, and the cause of the remainder is unknown. V, J and clone size derive from that table, while D and trimming were established from the DNA sequence. A total of approximately 740,000 clones appear in this sample, about 74% of them only once. The ten largest account for less than 2% of the sample.

CDR1 and CDR2 are read off the germline V gene as SGHRS and YFSETQ. Spanning cysteine to phenylalanine, the CDR3 consists of 15 amino acids. Solely the CDR3 DNA is kept, with 45 bases framed from the first base. The junction shows trimming of 3 bases on V and 0 bases on J, plus 9 bases between the germline ends. Comments on this clone: What antigen it recognizes has not been identified. No much larger clone exists at a distance of one base, and base qualities are not known. The identical CDR3 is also encoded by other nucleotide sequences in the sample.

Donors were healthy HIV-negative adults with no recently reported acute infections or vaccinations. All donors were Caucasian adults living in Nashville, Tennessee, USA. CD4+ T cells were enriched by magnetic negative selection, after which naive cells were positively selected on CD45RA and the negative fraction was taken as the memory subset. Blood was collected by leukapheresis, and PBMCs were isolated by Ficoll-Histopaque density gradient centrifugation and then cryopreserved in liquid nitrogen vapor phase. Analytical flow cytometry was used to check the purity and quantity of each magnetically sorted T cell population. Genomic DNA was isolated from each sorted fraction and quantified by UV absorbance on a Nanodrop 2000c.

This chain is built from TRBV5-1 and TRBJ1-4, with the D gene not confidently named. What was sequenced was memory CD4+ T cells sorted from blood. The cell subset or site tag for this specimen amounts to: CD45RA-negative fraction. The sequence was obtained from a woman aged 25 to 39 in good health. The DNA sequence follows: TGCGCCAGCAGCTCCGCTCCCGCAACTAATGAAAAACTGTTTTTT. This sequence encodes CASSSAPATNEKLFF.